A single T cell receptor (beta chain) is shown here with its context. Regarding time point: after neoadjuvant nivolumab, at surgical resection. Germline CDR1 SGHTA, CDR2 FQGNSA. Trimming pared 3 bases from V and 4 bases from J, leaving 11 bases between. The CDR3 runs 14 residues. This sample is drawn from a study of neoadjuvant anti-PD-1 for oral cavity cancer. The protocol was immunoSEQ multiplex PCR, while the TCRdb copy is restricted to in-frame clones and leaves out a portion. The sample includes about 42,000 clones, 77% seen only once; the top ten take around 5.1%. Sequenced material: PBMCs, taken after nivolumab (anti-PD-1) treatment. The chain has TRBV7-2 and TRBJ2-3, with a tentative D call TRBD1 (5 bases). The clonotype comes from a person aged 35-79 years with oral cavity squamous cell carcinoma. The CDR3 sequence: CASSLGHEADTQYF. The CDR3 nucleotides read TGTGCCAGCAGCTTGGGGCATGAGGCAGATACGCAGTATTTT.